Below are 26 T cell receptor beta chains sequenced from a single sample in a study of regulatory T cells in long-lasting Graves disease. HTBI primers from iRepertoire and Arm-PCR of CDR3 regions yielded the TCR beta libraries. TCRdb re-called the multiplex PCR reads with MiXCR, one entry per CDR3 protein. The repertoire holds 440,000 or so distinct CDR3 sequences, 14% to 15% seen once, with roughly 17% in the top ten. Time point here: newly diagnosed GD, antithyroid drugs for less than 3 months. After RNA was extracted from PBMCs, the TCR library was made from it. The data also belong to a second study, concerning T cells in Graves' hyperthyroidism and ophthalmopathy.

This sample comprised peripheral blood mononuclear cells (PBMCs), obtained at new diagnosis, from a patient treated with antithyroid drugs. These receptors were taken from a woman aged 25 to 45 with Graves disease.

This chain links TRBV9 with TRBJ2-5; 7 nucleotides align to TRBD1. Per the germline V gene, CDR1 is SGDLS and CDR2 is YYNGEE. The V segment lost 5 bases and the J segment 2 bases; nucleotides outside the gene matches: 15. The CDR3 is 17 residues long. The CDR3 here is CASRRQGQREPQETQYF. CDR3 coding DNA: TGTGCCAGCAGAAGACAGGGTCAACGGGAACCACAAGAGACCCAGTACTTC.

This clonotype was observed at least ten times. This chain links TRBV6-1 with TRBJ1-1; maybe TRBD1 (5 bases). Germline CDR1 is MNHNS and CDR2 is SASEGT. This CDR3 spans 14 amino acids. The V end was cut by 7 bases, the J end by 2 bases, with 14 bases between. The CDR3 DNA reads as TGTGCCAGCACTGGAGGGGATCATAACACTGAAGCTTTCTTT. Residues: CASTGGDHNTEAFF.

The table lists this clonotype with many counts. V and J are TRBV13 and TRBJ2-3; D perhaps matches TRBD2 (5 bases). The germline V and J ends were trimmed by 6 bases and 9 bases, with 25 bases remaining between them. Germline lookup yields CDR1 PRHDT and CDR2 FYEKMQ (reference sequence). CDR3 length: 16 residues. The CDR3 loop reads CASSSLEVRPSETQYF. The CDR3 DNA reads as TGTGCCAGCAGTAGCTTGGAGGTCAGGCCGTCGGAAACGCAGTATTTT.

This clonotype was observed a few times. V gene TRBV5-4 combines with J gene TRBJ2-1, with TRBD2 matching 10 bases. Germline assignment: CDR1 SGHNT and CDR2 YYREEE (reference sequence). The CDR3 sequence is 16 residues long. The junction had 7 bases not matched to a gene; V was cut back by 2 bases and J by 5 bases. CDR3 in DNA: TGTGCCAGCAGCTTAAGCCTAGCGGGAGCGGACAATGAGCAGTTCTTC. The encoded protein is CASSLSLAGADNEQFF.

The CDR3 region has the DNA TGTGCCAGTAGTTTATGGAGGGATGGCTACACCTTC. Amino acid sequence: CASSLWRDGYTF. The chain joins TRBV19 to TRBJ1-2; D gene ambiguous. From germline, CDR1 is LNHDA and CDR2 SQIVND (reference sequence). This CDR3 spans 12 amino acids. V lost 5 bases and J lost 6, with 10 bases in between.

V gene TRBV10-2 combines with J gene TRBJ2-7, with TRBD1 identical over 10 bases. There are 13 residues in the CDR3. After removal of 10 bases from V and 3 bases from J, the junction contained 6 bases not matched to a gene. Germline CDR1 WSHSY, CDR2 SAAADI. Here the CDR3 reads CATIRTGGYEQYF. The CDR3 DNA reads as TGCGCCACGATAAGGACAGGGGGCTACGAGCAGTACTTC.

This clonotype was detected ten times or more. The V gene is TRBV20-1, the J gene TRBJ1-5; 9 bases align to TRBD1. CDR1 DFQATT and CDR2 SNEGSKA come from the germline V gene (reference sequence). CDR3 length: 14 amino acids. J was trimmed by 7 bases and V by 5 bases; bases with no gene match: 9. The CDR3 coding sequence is TGCAGTGCTCCCACAGGGGGCGTAGAACAGCCCCAGCATTTT. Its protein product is CSAPTGGVEQPQHF.

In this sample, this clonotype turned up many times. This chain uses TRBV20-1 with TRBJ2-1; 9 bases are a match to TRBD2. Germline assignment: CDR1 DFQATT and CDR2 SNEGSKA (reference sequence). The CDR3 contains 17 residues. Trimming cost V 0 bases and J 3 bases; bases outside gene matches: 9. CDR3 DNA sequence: TGCAGTGCTAGAGATCTCGAGACTAGCGGCAACTACAATGAGCAGTTCTTC. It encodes CSARDLETSGNYNEQFF.

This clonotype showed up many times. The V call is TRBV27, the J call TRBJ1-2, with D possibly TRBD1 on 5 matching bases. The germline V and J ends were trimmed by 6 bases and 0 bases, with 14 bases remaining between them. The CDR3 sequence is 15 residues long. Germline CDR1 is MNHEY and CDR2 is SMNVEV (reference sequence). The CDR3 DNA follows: TGTGCCAGCAGACCCCTGGGGCTACCTAACTATGGCTACACCTTC. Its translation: CASRPLGLPNYGYTF.

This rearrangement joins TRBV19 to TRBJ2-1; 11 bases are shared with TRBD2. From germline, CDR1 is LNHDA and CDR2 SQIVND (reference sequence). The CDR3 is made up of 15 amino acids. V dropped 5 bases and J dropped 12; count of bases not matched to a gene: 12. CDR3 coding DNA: TGTGCCAGTAGTTTGGTAGCGGGAGGGGGCCCAGGGCAGTTCTTC. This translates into CASSLVAGGGPGQFF.

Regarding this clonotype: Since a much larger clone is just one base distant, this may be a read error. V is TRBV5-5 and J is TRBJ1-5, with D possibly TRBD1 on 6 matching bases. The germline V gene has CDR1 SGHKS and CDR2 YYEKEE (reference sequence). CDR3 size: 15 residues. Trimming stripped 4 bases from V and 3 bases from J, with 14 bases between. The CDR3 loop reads CASSPQGKANQPQHF. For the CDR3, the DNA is TGTGCCAGCAGCCCACAGGGTAAGGCCAATCAGCCCCAGCATTTT.

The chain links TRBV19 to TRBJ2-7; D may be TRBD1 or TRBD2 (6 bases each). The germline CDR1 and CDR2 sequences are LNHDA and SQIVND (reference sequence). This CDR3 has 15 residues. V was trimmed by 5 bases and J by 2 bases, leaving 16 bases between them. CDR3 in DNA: TGTGCCAGTAGTGACGTATCGGGGGCAGCCTACGAGCAGTACTTC. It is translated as CASSDVSGAAYEQYF.

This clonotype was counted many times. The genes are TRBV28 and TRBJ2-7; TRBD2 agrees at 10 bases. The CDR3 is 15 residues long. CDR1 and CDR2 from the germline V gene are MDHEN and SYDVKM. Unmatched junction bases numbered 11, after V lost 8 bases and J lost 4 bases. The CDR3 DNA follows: TGTGCCAGCTCCGGGACTAGCGTACTTCTTTACGAGCAGTACTTC. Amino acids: CASSGTSVLLYEQYF. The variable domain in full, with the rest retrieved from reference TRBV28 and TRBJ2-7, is DVKVTQSSRYLVKRTGEKVFLECVQDMDHENMFWYRQDPGLGLRLIYFSYDVKMKEKGDIPEGYSVSREKKERFSLILESASTNQTSMYLCASSGTSVLLYEQYFGPGTRLTVT.

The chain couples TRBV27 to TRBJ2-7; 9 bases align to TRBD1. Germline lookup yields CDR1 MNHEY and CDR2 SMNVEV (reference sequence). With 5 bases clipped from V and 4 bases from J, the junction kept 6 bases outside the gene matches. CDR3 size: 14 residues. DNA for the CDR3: TGTGCCAGCAGTAAGGACAGGGGAGCTTACGAGCAGTACTTC. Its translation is CASSKDRGAYEQYF.

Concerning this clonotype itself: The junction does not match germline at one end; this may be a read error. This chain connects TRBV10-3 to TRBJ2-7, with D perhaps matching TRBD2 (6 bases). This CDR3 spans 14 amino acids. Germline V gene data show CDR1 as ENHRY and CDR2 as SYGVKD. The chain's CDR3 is CAISGRESSYEQHF. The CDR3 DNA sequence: TGTGCCATCAGTGGTCGGGAGAGCTCCTACGAGCAGCACTTC.

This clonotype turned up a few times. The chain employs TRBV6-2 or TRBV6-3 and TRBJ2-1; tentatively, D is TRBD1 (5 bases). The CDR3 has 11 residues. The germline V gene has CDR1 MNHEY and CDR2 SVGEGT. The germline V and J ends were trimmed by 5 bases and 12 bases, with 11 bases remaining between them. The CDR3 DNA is TGTGCCAGCAGTGAAACAGGTGGGCAGTTCTTC. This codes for CASSETGGQFF.

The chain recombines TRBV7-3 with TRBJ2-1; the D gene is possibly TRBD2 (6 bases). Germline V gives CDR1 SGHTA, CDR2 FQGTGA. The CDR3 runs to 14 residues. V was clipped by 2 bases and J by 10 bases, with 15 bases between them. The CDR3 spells CASSLVEGRGEQFF. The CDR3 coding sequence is TGTGCCAGCAGCTTAGTAGAGGGCCGGGGGGAGCAGTTCTTC.

CDR3 sequence: CASSFEGLTDTQYF. The CDR3 bases are TGTGCCAGCAGCTTTGAGGGCTTAACAGATACGCAGTATTTT. This rearrangement joins TRBV11-2 to TRBJ2-3; D possibly corresponds to TRBD2 (5 bases). V dropped 3 bases and J dropped 3 bases, with 10 bases sitting between them. Germline loops: CDR1 SGHAT, CDR2 FQNNGV. The CDR3 loop spans 14 amino acids.

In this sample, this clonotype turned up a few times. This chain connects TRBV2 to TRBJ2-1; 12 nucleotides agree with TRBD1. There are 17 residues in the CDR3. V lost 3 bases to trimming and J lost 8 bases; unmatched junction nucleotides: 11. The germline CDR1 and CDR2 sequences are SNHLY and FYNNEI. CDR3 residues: CASSDLRDRGRGDEQFF. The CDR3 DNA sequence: TGTGCCAGCAGTGACCTCCGGGACAGGGGGCGTGGGGATGAGCAGTTCTTC.

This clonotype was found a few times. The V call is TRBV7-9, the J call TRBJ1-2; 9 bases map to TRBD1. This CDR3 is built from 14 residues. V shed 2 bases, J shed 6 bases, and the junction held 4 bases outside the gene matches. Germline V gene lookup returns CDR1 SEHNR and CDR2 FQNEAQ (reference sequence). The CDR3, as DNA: TGTGCCAGCAGCTTATCACAGGGGGCGAATGGCTACACCTTC. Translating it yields CASSLSQGANGYTF.

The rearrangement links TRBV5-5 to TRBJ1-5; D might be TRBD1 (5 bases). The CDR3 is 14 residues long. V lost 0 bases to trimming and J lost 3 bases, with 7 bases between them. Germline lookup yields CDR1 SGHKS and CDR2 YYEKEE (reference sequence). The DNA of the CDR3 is TGTGCCAGCAGCTTGGTGGACATCAATCAGCCCCAGCATTTT. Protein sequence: CASSLVDINQPQHF.

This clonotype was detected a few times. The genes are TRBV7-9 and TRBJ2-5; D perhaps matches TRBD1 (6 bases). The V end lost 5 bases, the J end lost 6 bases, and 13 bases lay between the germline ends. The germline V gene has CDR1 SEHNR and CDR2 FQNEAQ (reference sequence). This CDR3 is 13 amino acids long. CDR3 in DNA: TGTGCCAGCAGCCCCTTTGGACAGCAGACCCAGTACTTC. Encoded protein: CASSPFGQQTQYF.

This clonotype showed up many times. The CDR3 spells CASSTGTAGFEQYF. The CDR3 DNA is TGCGCCAGCAGCACGGGGACAGCGGGGTTCGAGCAGTACTTC. The chain recombines TRBV5-1 with TRBJ2-7; D possibly uses TRBD1 or TRBD2 (7 bases each). Germline CDR1 reads SGHRS; CDR2 reads YFSETQ. Trimming removed 4 bases at V and 6 bases at J, with 17 bases between. The CDR3 consists of 14 residues.

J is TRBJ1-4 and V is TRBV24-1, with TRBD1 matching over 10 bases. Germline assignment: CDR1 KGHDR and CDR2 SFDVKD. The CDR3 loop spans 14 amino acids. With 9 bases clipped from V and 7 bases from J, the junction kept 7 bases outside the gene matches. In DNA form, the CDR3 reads TGTGCCACCGGAGGGACAGGGGTCGGTGAAAAACTGTTTTTT. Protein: CATGGTGVGEKLFF.

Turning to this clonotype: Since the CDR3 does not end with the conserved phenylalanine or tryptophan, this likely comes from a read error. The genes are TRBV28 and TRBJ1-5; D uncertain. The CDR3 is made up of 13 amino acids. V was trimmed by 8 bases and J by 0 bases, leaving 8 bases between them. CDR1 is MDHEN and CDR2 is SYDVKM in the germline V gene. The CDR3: CASCPDSNQPQHL. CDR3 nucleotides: TGTGCCAGCTGTCCGGATAGCAATCAGCCCCAGCATCTT.

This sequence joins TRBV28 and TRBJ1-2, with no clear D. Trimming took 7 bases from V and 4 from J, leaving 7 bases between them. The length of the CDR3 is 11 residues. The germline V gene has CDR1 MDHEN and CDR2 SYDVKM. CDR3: CASMVAYGYTF. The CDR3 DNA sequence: TGTGCCAGCATGGTTGCCTATGGCTACACCTTC.